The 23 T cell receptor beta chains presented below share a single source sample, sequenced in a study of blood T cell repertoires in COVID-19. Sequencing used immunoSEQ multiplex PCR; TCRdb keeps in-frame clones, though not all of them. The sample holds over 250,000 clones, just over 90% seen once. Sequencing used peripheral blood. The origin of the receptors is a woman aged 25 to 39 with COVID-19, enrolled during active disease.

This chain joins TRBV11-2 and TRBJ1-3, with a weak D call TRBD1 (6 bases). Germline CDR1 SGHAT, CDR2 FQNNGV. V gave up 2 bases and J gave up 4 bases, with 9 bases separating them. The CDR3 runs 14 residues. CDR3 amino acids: CASSLRQGGNTIYF. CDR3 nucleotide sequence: TGTGCCAGCAGCTTACGTCAGGGGGGAAACACCATATATTTT.

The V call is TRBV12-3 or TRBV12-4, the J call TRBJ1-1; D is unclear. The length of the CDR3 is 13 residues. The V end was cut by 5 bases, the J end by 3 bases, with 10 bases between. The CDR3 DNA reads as TGTGCCAGCAGTCCCCATGAGTACACTGAAGCTTTCTTT. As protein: CASSPHEYTEAFF.

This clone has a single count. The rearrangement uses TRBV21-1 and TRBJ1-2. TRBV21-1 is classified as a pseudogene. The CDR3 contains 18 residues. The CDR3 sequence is CASSKGVRRPNLFYGYTF. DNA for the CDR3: TGTGCCAGCAGCAAAGGAGTGAGGCGGCCGAACCTTTTCTATGGCTACACCTTC.

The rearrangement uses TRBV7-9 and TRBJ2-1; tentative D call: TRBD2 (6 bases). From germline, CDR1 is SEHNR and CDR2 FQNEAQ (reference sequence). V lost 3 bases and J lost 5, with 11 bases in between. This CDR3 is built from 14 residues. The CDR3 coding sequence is TGTGCCAGCAGCTTGGGGGGAGTAAACAATGAGCAGTTCTTC. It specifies CASSLGGVNNEQFF.

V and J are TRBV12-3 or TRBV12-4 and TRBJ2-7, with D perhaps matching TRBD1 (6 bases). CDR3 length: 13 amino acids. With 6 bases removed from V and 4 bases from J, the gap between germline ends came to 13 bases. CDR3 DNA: TGTGCCAGCAGCTCGGACAGCCAGTACGAGCAGTACTTC. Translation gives CASSSDSQYEQYF.

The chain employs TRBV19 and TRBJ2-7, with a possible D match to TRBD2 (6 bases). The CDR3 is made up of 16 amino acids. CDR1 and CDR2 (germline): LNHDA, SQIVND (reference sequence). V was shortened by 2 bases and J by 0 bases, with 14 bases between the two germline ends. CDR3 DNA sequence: TGTGCCAGTAGTATAATGGGCGGGATGAGCTCCTACGAGCAGTACTTC. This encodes CASSIMGGMSSYEQYF.

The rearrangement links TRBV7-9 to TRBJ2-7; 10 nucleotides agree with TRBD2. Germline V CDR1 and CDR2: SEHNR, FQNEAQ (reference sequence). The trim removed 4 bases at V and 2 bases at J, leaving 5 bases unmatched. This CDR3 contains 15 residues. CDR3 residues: CASSSSGRPTYEQYF. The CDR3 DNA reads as TGTGCCAGCAGCTCTAGCGGGAGACCTACCTACGAGCAGTACTTC.

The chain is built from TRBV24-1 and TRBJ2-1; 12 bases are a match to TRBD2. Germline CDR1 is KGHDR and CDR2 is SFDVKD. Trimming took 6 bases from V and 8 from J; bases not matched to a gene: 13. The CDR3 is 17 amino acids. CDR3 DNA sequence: TGTGCCACCAGTAAGGGGGGCCCGACTAGCGGGAGTGATGAGCAGTTCTTC. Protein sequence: CATSKGGPTSGSDEQFF.

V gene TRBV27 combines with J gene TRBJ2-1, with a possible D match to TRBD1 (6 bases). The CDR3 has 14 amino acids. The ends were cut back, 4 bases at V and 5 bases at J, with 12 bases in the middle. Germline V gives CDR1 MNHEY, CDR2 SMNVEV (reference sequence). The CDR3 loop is CASSSATGHNEQFF. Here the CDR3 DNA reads TGTGCCAGCAGTTCTGCTACAGGGCACAATGAGCAGTTCTTC.

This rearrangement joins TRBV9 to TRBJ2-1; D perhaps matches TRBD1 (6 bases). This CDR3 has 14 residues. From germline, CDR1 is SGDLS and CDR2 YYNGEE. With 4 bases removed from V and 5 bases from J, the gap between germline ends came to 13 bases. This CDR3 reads CASSSWDIHNEQFF. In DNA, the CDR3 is TGTGCCAGCAGCTCTTGGGACATTCACAATGAGCAGTTCTTC.

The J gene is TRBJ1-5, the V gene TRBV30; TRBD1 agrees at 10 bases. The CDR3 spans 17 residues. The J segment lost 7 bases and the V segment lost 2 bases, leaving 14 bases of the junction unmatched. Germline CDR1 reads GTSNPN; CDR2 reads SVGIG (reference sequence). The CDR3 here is CAWSPEWDRGRKQPQHF. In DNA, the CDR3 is TGTGCCTGGAGTCCCGAGTGGGACAGGGGTAGGAAACAGCCCCAGCATTTT.

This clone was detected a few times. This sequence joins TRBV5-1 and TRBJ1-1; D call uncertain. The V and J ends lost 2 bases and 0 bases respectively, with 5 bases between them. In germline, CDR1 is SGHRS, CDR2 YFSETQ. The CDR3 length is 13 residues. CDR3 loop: CASSFGMNTEAFF. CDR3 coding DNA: TGCGCCAGCAGCTTCGGGATGAACACTGAAGCTTTCTTT.

CDR3 sequence reads: CASSELAGGPSPPGELFF. CDR3 sequence (DNA): TGCGCCAGCAGTGAGCTAGCGGGAGGGCCTTCCCCCCCCGGGGAGCTGTTTTTT. V is TRBV10-2 and J is TRBJ2-2, with 12 nucleotides matching TRBD2. After removal of 2 bases from V and 6 bases from J, the junction contained 10 bases not matched to a gene. Germline loops: CDR1 WSHSY, CDR2 SAAADI. The CDR3 length is 18 residues.

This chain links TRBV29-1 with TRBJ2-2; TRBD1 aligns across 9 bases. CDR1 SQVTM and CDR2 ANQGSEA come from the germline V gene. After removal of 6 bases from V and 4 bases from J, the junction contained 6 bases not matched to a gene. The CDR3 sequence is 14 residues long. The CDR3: CSVPGQGATGELFF. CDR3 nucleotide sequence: TGCAGCGTCCCGGGACAGGGCGCCACCGGGGAGCTGTTTTTT.

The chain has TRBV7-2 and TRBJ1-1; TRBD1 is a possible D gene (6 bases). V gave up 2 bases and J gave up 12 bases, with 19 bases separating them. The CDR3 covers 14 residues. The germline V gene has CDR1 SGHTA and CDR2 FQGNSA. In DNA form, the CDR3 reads TGTGCCAGCAGCTTAAACCGGGACACCCTCGGGACTTTCTTT. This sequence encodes CASSLNRDTLGTFF.

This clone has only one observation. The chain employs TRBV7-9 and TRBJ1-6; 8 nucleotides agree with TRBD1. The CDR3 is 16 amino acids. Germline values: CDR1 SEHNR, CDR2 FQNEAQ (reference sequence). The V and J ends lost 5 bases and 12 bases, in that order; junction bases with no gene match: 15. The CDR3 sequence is CASSTGQGSFILPLHF. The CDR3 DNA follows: TGTGCCAGCAGCACTGGACAGGGTAGCTTTATATTACCCCTCCACTTT.

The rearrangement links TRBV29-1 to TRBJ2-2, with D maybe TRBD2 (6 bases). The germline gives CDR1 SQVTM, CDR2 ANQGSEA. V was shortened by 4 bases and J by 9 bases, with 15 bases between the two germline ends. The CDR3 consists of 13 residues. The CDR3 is CSVGDSGGRELFF. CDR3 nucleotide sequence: TGCAGCGTTGGAGATTCCGGGGGACGGGAGCTGTTTTTT.

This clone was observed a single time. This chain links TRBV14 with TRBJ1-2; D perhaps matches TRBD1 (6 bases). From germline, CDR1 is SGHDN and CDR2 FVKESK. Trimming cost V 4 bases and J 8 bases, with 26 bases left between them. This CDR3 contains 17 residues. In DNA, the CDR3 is TGTGCCAGCAGCCCCTTACCGGTCCGTCAGGGGATCGGGGGCTACACCTTC. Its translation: CASSPLPVRQGIGGYTF.

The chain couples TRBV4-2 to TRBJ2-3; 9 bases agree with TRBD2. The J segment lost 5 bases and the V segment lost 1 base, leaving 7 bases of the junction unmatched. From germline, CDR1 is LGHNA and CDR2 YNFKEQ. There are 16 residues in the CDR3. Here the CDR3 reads CASSQVLAGNKDTQYF. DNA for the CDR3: TGTGCCAGCAGCCAAGTCCTAGCGGGAAACAAAGATACGCAGTATTTT.

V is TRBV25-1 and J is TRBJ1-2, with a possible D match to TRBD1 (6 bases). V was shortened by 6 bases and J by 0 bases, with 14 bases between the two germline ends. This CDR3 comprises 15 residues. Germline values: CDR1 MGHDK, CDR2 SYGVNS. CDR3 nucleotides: TGTGCCAGCAGGGAAACAGGGCTTACTAACTATGGCTACACCTTC. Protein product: CASRETGLTNYGYTF.

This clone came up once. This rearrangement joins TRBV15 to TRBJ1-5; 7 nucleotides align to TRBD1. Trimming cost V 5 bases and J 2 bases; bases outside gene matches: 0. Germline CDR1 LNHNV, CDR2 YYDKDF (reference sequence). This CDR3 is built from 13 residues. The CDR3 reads CATSQGGNQPQHF. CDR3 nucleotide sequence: TGTGCCACCAGCCAGGGGGGCAATCAGCCCCAGCATTTT.

The DNA for the CDR3 is TGTGCCAGCAGTCTTACACTTACAGGGGGCCCTACCCTCAGCAATCAGCCCCAGCATTTT. It codes for CASSLTLTGGPTLSNQPQHF. This rearrangement joins TRBV7-8 to TRBJ1-5, with 9 bases matching TRBD1. The CDR3 contains 20 residues. The V and J ends lost 6 bases and 1 base, in that order; junction bases with no gene match: 19. Germline V gene sequence: CDR1 SGHVS, CDR2 FQNEAQ.

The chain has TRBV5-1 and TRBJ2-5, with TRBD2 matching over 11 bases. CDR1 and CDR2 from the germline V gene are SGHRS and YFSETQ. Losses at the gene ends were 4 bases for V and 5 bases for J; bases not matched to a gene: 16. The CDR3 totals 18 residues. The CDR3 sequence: CASSPTGTSGGGRETQYF. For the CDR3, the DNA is TGCGCCAGCAGCCCCACCGGGACTAGCGGAGGAGGACGCGAGACCCAGTACTTC.